The present T cell receptor (beta chain) was sequenced within a study of type 1 and type 2 diabetes patients (dated by TCRdb to 2016 to 2018). With regard to the full study: Recruited in China, the cohort was made up of 10 or so type 1 diabetes patients, a few type 2 diabetes patients and about six nondiabetic controls. TCRbeta repertoires were profiled by high-throughput sequencing in the study to compare type 1 diabetes, type 2 diabetes and nondiabetic individuals. V gene usage was similar between roughly 19-cycle and approximately 25-cycle amplification, suggesting similar primer efficiencies and random PCR bias. Altogether, 18,976,912 paired-end reads were produced across the whole study. Paired-end sequencing of TCRbeta libraries was performed on Illumina HiSeq 2000 or MiSeq instruments. Type 2 diabetes patients served as a disease comparison group for the type 1 diabetes patients. Throughout the study, CD4 or CD8 MicroBeads on MACS columns were used to positively select CD4+ and CD8+ T cells from PBMCs. The paper's findings and limits, for the study overall: Only a few highly-expanded CD4+ clones (median one) were found in type 2 diabetes patients, and these clones made up a median approximately 4.2% of reads. Type 2 diabetes and control samples had highly correlated V and J gene usage patterns, with an average between-sample correlation of around 0.97. Because only a limited number of T2D and control samples were sequenced, some T1D-only HECs might also be present in more T2D or control samples. Type 2 diabetes repertoires showed high diversity, significantly greater than type 1 diabetes repertoires in both CD4+ and CD8+ T cells. Age and gender were not matched between study groups, possibly biasing interpretation.

The sequencer listed for this sample is Illumina MiSeq. Genomic DNA from sorted T cell subsets was used as template for TCRbeta CDR3 amplification. The TCRbeta CDR3 region was amplified by multiplex PCR with 30 forward and 13 reverse primers. PCR products were purified with AMPure XP beads, after which indices and adaptors were added in a second 25-cycle PCR. Before sequencing, the libraries were purified from gel with the QIAquick Gel Extraction Kit. In the original analysis: FLASH was used to merge paired-end reads, and IgBLAST was used to align the merged reads to IMGT V, D and J germline references. Reads with below 70% alignment identity to germline references were discarded, and over 9,000,000 reads were retained study-wide. CDR3 boundaries, reading frame and productivity were assigned according to IMGT definitions. Highly-expanded clones were defined as clones at or above 1% of reads, and diversity was measured by normalized Shannon entropy. Unpaired two-tailed t-tests were used to test group differences in Shannon entropy. TCRdb reprocessing: public reads trimmed at Q25 with fastp, clones called with MiXCR, in-frame beta chains kept. Rows merge per CDR3 protein into single entries with the most common DNA and genes. TCRdb, not the original authors, processed these V and J calls. In all, the sample holds around 300,000 distinct CDR3 sequences, and more than 45% of those were seen once. The top ten constitute 12% to 15% of the sample.

Concerning this clonotype: The clone's antigen remains unknown. No base qualities exist here, and no much larger clone lies one base off it.

All diabetic patients met standard classification criteria for type 1 or type 2 diabetes, with glucose and C-peptide assessed by WHO-recommended methods. Exclusion applied to any donor with other autoimmune diseases or infections within the previous four weeks. From each participant, approximately 9.5 milliliters of peripheral blood were collected. PBMCs were isolated with LymphoPrep density separation. The receptor was derived from a man aged 18 to 30 with type 2 diabetes. Specimen: peripheral blood mononuclear cells (PBMCs).

The encoded CDR3 is CAISEIGQSNTEAFF. The DNA sequence reads TGTGCCATCAGTGAGATCGGGCAGTCGAACACTGAAGCTTTCTTT. Here the chain combines TRBV10-3 and TRBJ1-1; the D gene lacks a confident call. V loses 2 bases of germline sequence and J loses 1 base, and the interval between the two ends is 11 bases. Inclusive of the bounding cysteine and phenylalanine, the CDR3 is 15 residues long. The read is trimmed to its CDR3 DNA, 45 bases read in frame from base 1. Per the germline V gene, ENHRY is the CDR1 and SYGVKD is the CDR2.